The clone carrying this T cell receptor beta chain came up once. Its antigen is unknown. This specimen belongs to a study of CD8+ T cells in alopecia areata. Regarding the study as a whole: Lesional tissue from the scalp (especially in alopecia totalis/universalis) showed higher clonality than normal scalp. Resident alphabeta T cells of normal skin are also sequenced in scalp samples.

As the sequencing template, cDNA was produced by extracting RNA and reverse transcribing it. The table came from immunoSEQ multiplex PCR; TCRdb's copy has only in-frame clones and leaves some out. The table records roughly 100,000 clones, 55% of them present only once. The CDR3 runs to 14 residues. Germline V lookup: CDR1 SNHLY, CDR2 FYNNEI. With 6 bases clipped from V and 7 bases from J, the junction kept 4 bases outside the gene matches. This chain links TRBV2 with TRBJ1-6, with TRBD1 matching over 9 bases. This sequence originates from a human donor in good health. Material for sequencing was CD4+ T cells sorted from blood. The CDR3 DNA follows: TGTGCCAGCAGGGGGACAGGGAAAAATTCACCCCTCCACTTT. The encoded protein is CASRGTGKNSPLHF.